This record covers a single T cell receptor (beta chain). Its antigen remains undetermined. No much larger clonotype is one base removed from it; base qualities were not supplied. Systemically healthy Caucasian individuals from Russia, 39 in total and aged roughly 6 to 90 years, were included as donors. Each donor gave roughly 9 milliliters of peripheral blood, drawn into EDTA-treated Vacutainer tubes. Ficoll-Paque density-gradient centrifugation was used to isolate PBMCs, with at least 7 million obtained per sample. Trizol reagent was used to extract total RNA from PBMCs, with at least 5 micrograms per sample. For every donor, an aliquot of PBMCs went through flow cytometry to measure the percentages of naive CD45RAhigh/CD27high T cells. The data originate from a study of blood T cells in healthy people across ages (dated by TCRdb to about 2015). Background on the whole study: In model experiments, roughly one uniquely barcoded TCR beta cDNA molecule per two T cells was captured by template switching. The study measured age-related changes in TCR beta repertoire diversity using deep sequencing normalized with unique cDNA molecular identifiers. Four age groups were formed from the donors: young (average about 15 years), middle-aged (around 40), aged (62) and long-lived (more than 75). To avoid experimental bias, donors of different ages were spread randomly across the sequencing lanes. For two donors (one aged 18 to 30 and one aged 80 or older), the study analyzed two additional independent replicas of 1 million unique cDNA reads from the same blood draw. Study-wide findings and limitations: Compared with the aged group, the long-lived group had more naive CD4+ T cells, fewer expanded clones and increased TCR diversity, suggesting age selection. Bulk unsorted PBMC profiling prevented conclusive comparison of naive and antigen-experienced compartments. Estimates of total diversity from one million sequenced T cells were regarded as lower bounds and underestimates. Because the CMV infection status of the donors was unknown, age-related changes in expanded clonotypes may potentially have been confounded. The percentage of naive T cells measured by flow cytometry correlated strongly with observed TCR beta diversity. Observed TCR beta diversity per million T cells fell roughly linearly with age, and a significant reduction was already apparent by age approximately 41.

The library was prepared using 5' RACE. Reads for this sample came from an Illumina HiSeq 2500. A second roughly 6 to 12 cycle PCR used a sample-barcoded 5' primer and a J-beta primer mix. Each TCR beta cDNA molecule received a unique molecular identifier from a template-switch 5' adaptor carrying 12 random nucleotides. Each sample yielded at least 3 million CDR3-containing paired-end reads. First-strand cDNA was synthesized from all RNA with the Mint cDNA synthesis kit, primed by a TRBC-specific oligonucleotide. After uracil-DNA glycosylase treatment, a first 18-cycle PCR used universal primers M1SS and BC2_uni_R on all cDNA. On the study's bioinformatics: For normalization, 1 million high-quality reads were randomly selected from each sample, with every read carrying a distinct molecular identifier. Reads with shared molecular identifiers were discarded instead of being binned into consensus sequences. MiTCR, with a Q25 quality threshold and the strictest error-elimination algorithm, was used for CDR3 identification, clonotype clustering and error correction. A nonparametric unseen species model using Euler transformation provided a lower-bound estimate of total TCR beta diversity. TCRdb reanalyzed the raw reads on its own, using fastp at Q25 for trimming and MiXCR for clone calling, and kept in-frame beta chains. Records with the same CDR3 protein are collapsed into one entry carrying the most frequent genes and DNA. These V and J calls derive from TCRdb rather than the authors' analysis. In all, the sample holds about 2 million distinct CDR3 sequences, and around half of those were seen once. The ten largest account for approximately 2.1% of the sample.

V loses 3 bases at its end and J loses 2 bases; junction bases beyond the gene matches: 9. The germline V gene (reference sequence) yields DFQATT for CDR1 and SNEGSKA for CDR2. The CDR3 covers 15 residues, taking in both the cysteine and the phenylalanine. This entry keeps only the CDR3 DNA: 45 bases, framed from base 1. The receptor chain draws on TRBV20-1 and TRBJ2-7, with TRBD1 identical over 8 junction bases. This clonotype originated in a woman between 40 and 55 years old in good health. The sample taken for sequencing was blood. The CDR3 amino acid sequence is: CSASIPRTGPYEQYF. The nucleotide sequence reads TGCAGTGCTAGTATCCCTCGGACAGGGCCCTACGAGCAGTACTTC.